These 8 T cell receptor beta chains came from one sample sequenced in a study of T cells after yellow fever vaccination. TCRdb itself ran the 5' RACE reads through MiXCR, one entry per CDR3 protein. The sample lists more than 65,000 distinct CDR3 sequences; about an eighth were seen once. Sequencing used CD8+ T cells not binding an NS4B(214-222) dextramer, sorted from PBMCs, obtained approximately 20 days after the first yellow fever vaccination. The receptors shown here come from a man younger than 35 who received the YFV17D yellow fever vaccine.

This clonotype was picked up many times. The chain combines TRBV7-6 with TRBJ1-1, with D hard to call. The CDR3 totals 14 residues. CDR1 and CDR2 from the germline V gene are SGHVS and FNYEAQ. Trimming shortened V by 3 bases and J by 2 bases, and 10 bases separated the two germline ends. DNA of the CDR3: TGTGCCAGCAGCTTGGTACCGGGTAACACTGAAGCTTTCTTT. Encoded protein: CASSLVPGNTEAFF. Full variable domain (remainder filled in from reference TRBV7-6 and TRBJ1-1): GAGVSQSPRYKVTKRGQDVALRCDPISGHVSLYWYRQALGQGPEFLTYFNYEAQQDKSGLPNDRFSAERPEGSISTLTIQRTEQRDSAMYRCASSLVPGNTEAFFGQGTRLTVV.

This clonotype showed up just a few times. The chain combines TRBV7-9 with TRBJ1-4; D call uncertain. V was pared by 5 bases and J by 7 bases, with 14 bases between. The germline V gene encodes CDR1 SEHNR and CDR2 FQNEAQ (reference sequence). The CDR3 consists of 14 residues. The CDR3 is CASSGGSKGEKLFF. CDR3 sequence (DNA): TGTGCCAGCAGCGGAGGTTCGAAGGGTGAAAAACTGTTTTTT.

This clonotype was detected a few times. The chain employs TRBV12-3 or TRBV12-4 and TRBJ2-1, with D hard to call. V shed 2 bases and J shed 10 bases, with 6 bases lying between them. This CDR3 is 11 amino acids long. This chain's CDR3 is CASSLSVEQFF. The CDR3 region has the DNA TGTGCCAGCAGTTTATCTGTCGAGCAGTTCTTC.

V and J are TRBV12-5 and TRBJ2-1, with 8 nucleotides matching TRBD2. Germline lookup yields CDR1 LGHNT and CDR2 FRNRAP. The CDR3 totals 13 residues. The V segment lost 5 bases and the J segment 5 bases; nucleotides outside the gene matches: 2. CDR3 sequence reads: CASGGGLDNEQFF. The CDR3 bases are TGTGCTAGTGGTGGGGGACTAGACAATGAGCAGTTCTTC.

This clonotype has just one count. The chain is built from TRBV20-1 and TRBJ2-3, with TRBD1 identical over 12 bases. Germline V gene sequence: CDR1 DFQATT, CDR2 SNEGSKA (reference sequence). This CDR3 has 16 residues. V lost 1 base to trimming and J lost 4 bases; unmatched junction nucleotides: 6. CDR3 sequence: CSARVWGTGGADTQYF. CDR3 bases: TGCAGTGCTAGAGTTTGGGGGACAGGGGGCGCAGATACGCAGTATTTT.

The CDR3 protein is CASSQIMSGVSTDTQYF. In DNA form, the CDR3 reads TGCGCCAGCAGCCAAATAATGAGCGGGGTTAGCACAGATACGCAGTATTTT. The chain has TRBV4-1 and TRBJ2-3; TRBD2 matches at 7 bases. CDR1 and CDR2 (germline): MGHRA, YSYEKL. The CDR3 totals 17 residues. The J segment lost 0 bases and the V segment lost 2 bases, leaving 8 bases of the junction unmatched.

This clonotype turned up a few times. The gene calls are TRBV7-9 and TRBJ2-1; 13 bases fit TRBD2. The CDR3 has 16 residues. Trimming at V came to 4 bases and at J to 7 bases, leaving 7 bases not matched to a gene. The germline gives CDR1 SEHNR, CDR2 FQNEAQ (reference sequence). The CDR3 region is CASSSRGLAGRNEQFF. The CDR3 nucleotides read TGTGCCAGCAGCTCGCGGGGACTAGCGGGGAGGAATGAGCAGTTCTTC.

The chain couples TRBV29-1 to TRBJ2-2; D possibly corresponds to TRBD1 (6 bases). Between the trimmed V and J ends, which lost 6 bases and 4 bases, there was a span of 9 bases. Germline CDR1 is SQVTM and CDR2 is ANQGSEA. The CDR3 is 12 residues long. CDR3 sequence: CSVKGGTGELFF. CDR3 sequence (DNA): TGCAGCGTCAAAGGGGGCACCGGGGAGCTGTTTTTT.